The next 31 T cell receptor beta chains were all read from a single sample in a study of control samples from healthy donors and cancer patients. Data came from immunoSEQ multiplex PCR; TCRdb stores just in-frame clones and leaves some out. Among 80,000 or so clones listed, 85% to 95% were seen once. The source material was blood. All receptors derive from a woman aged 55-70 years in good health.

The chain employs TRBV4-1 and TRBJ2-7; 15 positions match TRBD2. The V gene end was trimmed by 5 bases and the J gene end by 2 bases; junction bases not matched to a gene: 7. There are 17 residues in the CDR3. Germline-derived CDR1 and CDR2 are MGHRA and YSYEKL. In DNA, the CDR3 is TGCGCCAGCAGCGGGCCGGGGACTAGCGGGGGGCCCTACGAGCAGTACTTC. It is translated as CASSGPGTSGGPYEQYF.

The CDR3 coding sequence is TGTGCCACCAGCAGTAACAGGGTTCGGCGCGGGGAGCTGTTTTTT. Protein: CATSSNRVRRGELFF. The genes are TRBV15 and TRBJ2-2; D may be TRBD1 (6 bases). CDR3 length: 15 amino acids. Germline V gene sequence: CDR1 LNHNV, CDR2 YYDKDF (reference sequence). V lost 3 bases, J lost 7 bases, and 15 bases lay in between. The full variable domain, completed using reference TRBV15 and TRBJ2-2, is DAMVIQNPRYQVTQFGKPVTLSCSQTLNHNVMYWYQQKSSQAPKLLFHYYDKDFNNEADTPDNFQSRRPNTSFCFLDIRSPGLGDTAMYLCATSSNRVRRGELFFGEGSRLTVL.

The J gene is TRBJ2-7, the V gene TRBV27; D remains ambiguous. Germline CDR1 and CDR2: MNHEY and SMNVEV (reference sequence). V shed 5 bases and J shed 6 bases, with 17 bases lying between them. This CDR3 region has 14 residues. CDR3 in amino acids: CASSPTGFGGEQYF. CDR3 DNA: TGTGCCAGCAGTCCGACGGGTTTCGGTGGCGAGCAGTACTTC.

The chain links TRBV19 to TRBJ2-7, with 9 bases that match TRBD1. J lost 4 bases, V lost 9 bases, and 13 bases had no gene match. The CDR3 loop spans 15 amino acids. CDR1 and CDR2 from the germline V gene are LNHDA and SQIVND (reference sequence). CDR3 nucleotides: TGTGCCAGCACGCTTTCGACAGGGGGTCAGTACGAGCAGTACTTC. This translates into CASTLSTGGQYEQYF.

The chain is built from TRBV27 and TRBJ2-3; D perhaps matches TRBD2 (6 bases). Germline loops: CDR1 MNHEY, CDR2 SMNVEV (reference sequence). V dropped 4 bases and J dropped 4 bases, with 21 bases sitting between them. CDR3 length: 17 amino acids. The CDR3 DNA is TGTGCCAGCAGTTCCCCCCCGCACAGCGGGTCCCCAGATACGCAGTATTTT. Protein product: CASSSPPHSGSPDTQYF.

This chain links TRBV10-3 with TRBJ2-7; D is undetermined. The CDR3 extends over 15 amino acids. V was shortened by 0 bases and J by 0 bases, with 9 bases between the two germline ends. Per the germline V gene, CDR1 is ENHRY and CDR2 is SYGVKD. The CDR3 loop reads CAISESGSLSYEQYF. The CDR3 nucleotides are TGTGCCATCAGTGAGTCAGGGTCACTCTCCTACGAGCAGTACTTC.

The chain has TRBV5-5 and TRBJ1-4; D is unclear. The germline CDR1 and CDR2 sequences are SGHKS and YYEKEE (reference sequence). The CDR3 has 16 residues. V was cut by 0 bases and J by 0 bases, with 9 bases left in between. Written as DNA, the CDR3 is TGTGCCAGCAGCTTGGTTCCCGTCGCAACTAATGAAAAACTGTTTTTT. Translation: CASSLVPVATNEKLFF. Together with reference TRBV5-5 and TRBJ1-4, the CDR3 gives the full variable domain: DAGVTQSPTHLIKTRGQQVTLRCSPISGHKSVSWYQQVLGQGPQFIFQYYEKEERGRGNFPDRFSARQFPNYSSELNVNALLLGDSALYLCASSLVPVATNEKLFFGSGTQLSVL.

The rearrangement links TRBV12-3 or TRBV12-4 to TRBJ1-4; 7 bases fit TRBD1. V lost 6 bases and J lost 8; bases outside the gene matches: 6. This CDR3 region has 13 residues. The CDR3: CASRRQGREKLFF. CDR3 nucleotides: TGTGCCAGCAGGAGACAGGGTAGAGAAAAACTGTTTTTT.

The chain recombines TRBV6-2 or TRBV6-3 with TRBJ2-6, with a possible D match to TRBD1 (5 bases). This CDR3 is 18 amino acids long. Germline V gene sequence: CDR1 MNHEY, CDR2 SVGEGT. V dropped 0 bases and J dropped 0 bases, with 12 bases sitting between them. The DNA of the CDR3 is TGTGCCAGCAGTTACTCCGGCAGGGCCATCTCTGGGGCCAACGTCCTGACTTTC. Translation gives CASSYSGRAISGANVLTF.

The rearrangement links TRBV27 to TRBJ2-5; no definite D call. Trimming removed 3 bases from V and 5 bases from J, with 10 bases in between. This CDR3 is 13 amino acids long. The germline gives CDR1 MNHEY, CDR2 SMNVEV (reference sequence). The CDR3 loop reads CASSFRARETQYF. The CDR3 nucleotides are TGTGCCAGCAGTTTTAGGGCGAGGGAGACCCAGTACTTC.

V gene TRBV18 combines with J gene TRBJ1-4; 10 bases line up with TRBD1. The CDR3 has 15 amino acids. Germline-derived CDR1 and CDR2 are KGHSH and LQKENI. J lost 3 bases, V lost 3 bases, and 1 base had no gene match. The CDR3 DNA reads TGTGCCAGCTCACCTGGGACAGGGGCTAATGAAAAACTGTTTTTT. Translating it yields CASSPGTGANEKLFF.

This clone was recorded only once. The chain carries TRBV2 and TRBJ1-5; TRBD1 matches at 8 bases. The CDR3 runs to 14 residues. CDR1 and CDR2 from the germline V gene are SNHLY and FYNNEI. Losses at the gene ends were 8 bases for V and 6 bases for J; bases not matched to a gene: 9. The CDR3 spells CASLGQGGAQPQHF. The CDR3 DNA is TGTGCCAGCCTCGGACAGGGAGGAGCTCAGCCCCAGCATTTT.

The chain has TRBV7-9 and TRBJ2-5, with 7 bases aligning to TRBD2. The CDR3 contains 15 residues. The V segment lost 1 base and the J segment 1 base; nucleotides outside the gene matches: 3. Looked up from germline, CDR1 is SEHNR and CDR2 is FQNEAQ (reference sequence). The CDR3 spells CASSLGEGPQETQYF. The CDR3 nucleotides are TGTGCCAGCAGCTTAGGGGAGGGGCCCCAAGAGACCCAGTACTTC.

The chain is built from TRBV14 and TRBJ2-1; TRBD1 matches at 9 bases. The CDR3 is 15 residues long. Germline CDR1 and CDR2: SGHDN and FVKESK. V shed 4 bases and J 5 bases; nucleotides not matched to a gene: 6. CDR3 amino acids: CASSLRTGAHNEQFF. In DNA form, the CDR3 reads TGTGCCAGCAGCCTAAGGACAGGGGCCCACAATGAGCAGTTCTTC. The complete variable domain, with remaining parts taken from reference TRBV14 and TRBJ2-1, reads EAGVTQFPSHSVIEKGQTVTLRCDPISGHDNLYWYRRVMGKEIKFLLHFVKESKQDESGMPNNRFLAERTGGTYSTLKVQPAELEDSGVYFCASSLRTGAHNEQFFGPGTRLTVL.

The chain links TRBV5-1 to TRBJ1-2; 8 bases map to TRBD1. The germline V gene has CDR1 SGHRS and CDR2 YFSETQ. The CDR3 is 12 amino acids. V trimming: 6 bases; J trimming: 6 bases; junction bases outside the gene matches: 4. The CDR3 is CASNPDRDGYTF. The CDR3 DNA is TGCGCCAGCAATCCGGACAGGGATGGCTACACCTTC. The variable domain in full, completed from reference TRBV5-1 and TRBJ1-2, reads KAGVTQTPRYLIKTRGQQVTLSCSPISGHRSVSWYQQTPGQGLQFLFEYFSETQRNKGNFPGRFSGRQFSNSRSEMNVSTLELGDSALYLCASNPDRDGYTFGSGTRLTVV.

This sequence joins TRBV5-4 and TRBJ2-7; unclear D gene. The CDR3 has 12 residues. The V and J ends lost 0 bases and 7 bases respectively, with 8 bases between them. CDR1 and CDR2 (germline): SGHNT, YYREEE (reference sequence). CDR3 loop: CASSLEGREQYF. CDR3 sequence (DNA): TGTGCCAGCAGCTTGGAAGGTAGGGAGCAGTACTTC.

The CDR3 sequence is CASRLRGSNGYTF. The DNA for the CDR3 is TGTGCCAGCAGGCTGAGGGGGTCGAATGGCTACACCTTC. This chain uses TRBV28 with TRBJ1-2; a weak D match, TRBD1 (6 bases). Germline V CDR1 and CDR2: MDHEN, SYDVKM. V dropped 6 bases and J dropped 6 bases, with 14 bases sitting between them. The CDR3 loop spans 13 amino acids.

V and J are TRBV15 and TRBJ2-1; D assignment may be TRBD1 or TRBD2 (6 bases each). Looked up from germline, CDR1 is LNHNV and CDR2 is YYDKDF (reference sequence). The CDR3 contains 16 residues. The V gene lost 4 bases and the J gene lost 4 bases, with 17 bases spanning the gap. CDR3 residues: CATSNSRRGRYNEQFF. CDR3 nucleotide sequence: TGTGCCACCAGCAACTCAAGAAGGGGGAGGTACAATGAGCAGTTCTTC.

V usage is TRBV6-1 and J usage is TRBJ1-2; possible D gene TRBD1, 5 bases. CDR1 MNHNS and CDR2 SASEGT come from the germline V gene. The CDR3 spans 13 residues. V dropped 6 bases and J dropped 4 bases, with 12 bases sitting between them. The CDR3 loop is CASRLEGIYGYTF. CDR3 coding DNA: TGTGCCAGCAGACTCGAGGGGATCTATGGCTACACCTTC.

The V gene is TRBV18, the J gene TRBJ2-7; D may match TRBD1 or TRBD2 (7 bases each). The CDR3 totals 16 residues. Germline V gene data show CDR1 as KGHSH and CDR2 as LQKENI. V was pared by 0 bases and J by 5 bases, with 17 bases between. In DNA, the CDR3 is TGTGCCAGCTCACCACCCCAGGGGGGGGCGCACAACGAGCAGTACTTC. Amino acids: CASSPPQGGAHNEQYF. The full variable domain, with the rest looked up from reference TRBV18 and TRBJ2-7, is NAGVMQNPRHLVRRRGQEARLRCSPMKGHSHVYWYRQLPEEGLKFMVYLQKENIIDESGMPKERFSAEFPKEGPSILRIQQVVRGDSAAYFCASSPPQGGAHNEQYFGPGTRLTVT.

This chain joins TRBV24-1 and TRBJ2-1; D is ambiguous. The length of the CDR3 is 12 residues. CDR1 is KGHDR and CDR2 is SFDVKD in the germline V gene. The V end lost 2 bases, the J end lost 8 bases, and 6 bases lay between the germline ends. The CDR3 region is CATSDSPDEQFF. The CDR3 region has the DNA TGTGCCACCAGTGATTCCCCCGATGAGCAGTTCTTC.

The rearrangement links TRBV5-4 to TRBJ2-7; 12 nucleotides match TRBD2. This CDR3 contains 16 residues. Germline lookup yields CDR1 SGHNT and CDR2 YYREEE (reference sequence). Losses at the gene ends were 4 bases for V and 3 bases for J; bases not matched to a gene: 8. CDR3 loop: CASSGGTSGSNYEQYF. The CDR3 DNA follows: TGTGCCAGCAGCGGCGGGACTAGCGGGTCGAACTACGAGCAGTACTTC.

DNA of the CDR3: TGTGCCAGCAGTGAAAATCTCCCACAACGGGGCGAAAAACTGTTTTTT. Translated, it gives CASSENLPQRGEKLFF. The V gene is TRBV6-1, the J gene TRBJ1-4; maybe TRBD1 (5 bases). Germline V lookup: CDR1 MNHNS, CDR2 SASEGT. The CDR3 length is 16 residues. V dropped 2 bases and J dropped 8 bases, with 18 bases sitting between them.

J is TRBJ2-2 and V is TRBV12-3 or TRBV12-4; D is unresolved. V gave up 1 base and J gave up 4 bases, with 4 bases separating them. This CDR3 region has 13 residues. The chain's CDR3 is CASSLEITGELFF. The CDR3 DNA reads TGTGCCAGCAGTTTAGAGATCACCGGGGAGCTGTTTTTT.

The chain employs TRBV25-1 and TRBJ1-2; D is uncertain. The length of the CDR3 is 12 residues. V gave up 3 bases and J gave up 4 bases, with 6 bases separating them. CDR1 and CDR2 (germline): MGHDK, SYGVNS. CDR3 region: CASSESTYGYTF. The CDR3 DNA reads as TGTGCCAGCAGTGAGAGTACCTATGGCTACACCTTC.

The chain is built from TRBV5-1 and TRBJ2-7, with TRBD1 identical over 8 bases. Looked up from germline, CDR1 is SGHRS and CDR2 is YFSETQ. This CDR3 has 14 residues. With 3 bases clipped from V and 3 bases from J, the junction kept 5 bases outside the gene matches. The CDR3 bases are TGCGCCAGCAGCTACGGACAGGGAGGCTACGAGCAGTACTTC. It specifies CASSYGQGGYEQYF. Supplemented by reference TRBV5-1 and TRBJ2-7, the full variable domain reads KAGVTQTPRYLIKTRGQQVTLSCSPISGHRSVSWYQQTPGQGLQFLFEYFSETQRNKGNFPGRFSGRQFSNSRSEMNVSTLELGDSALYLCASSYGQGGYEQYFGPGTRLTVT.

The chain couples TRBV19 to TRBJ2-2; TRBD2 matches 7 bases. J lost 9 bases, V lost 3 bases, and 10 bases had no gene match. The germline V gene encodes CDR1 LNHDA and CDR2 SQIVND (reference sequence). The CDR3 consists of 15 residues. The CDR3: CASSISLATKRELFF. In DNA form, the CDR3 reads TGTGCCAGTAGTATTTCACTAGCGACAAAGAGGGAGCTGTTTTTT.

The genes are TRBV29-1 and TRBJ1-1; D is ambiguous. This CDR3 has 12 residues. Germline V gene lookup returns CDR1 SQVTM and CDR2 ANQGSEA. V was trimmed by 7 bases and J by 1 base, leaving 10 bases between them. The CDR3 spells CSGLSRNTEAFF. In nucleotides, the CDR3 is TGCAGCGGTCTGAGCCGGAACACTGAAGCTTTCTTT.

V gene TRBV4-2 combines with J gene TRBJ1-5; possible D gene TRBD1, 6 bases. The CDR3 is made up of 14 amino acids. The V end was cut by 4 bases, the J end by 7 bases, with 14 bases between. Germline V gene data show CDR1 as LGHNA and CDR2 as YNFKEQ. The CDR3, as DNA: TGTGCCAGCAGCCTAGGACAGAATAGCCAGCCCCAGCATTTT. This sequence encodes CASSLGQNSQPQHF.

The chain's CDR3 is CASSMMTGGEQYF. CDR3 nucleotides: TGTGCCAGTAGTATGATGACAGGGGGCGAGCAGTACTTC. The J gene is TRBJ2-7, the V gene TRBV19, with 9 bases fitting TRBD1. This CDR3 has 13 residues. V dropped 3 bases and J dropped 6; count of bases not matched to a gene: 3. The germline V gene has CDR1 LNHDA and CDR2 SQIVND (reference sequence).

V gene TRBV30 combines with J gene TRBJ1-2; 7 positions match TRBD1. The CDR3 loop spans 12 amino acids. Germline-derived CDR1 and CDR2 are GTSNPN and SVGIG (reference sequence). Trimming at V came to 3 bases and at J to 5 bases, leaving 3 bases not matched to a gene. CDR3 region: CAWSRTGYGYTF. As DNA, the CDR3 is TGTGCCTGGAGCCGGACAGGATATGGCTACACCTTC.